The sequence of this T cell receptor beta chain was determined in a study of blood T cell repertoires in COVID-19. As for the study in general: COVID-19 samples, acute and convalescent, were from the United States, Italy and Spain. In each case, the material was cDNA or gDNA derived from T cells, B-cell-depleted T cells, or PBMCs.

The V and J ends lost 1 base and 4 bases, in that order; junction bases with no gene match: 15. Germline loops: CDR1 KGHSY, CDR2 FQNENV. The CDR3 spans 18 residues. The assay was immunoSEQ multiplex PCR, and TCRdb's table has in-frame clones only and misses some. The sample lists about 200,000 clones, 82% seen once, with roughly 5.5% in the top ten. Seattle participants joined during active infection and were tracked over time. This TCR came from a woman in her sixties or seventies with COVID-19, enrolled during active disease. The rearrangement joins TRBV16 to TRBJ2-7; 8 bases map to TRBD2. Material: peripheral blood. DNA for the CDR3: TGTGCCAGCAGCCAATTGACAGGCCGGGCTAGCGGGTCGTACGAGCAGTACTTC. Its translation: CASSQLTGRASGSYEQYF. Full variable domain (outside the CDR3, taken from reference TRBV16 and TRBJ2-7): GEEVAQTPKHLVRGEGQKAKLYCAPIKGHSYVFWYQQVLKNEFKFLISFQNENVFDETGMPKERFSAKCLPNSPCSLEIQATKLEDSAVYFCASSQLTGRASGSYEQYFGPGTRLTVT.